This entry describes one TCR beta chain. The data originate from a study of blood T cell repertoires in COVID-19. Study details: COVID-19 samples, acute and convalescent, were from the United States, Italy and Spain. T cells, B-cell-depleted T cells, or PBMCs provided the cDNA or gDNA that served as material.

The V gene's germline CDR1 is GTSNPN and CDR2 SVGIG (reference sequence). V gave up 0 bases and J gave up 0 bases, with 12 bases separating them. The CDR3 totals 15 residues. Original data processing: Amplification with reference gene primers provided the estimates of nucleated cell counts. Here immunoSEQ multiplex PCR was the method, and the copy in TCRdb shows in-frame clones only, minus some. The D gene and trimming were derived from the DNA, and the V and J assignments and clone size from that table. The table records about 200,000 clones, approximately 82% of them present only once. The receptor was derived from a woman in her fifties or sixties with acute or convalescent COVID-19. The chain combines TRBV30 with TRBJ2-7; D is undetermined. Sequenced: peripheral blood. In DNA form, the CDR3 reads TGTGCCTGGAGTGTAGGCACAGTTCTCTCCTACGAGCAGTACTTC. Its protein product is CAWSVGTVLSYEQYF.